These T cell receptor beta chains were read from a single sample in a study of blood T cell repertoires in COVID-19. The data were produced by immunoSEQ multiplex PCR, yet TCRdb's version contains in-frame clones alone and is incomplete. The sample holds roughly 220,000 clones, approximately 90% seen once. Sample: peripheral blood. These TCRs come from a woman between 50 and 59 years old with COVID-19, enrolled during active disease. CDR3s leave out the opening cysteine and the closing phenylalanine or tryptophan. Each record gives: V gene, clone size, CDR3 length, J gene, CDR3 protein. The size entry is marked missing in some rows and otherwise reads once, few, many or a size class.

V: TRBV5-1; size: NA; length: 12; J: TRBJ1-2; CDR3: ASSFGDREGYYT
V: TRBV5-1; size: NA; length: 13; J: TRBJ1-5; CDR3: ASSLLAGGDQPQH
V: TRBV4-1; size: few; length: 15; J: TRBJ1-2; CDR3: ASSQRPGQPFDYGYT
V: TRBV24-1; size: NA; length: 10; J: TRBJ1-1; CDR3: ATSAGGREAF
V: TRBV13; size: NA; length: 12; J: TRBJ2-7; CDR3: ASSPDGGSNEQY
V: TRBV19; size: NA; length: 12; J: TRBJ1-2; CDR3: ASSPDRGRYGYT
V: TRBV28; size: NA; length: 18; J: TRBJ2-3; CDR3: ATGQGRVGVLRSITDTQY
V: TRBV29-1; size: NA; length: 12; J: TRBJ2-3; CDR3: SVQIGGGTDTQY
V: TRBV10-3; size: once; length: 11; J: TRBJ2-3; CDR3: AITEGVLDTQY
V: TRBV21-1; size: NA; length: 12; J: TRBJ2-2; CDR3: ASTGGLDTGELF
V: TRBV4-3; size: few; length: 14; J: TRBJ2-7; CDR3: ASSQEIGGRFYEQY
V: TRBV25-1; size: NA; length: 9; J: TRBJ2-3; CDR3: ASSSGLTQY
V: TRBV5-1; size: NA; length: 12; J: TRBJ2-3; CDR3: ASTLTGATDTQY
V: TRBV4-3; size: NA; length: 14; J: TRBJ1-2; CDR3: ASSQGGDSRSSGYT
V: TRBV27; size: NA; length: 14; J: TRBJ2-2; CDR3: ASSSLGALDTGELF
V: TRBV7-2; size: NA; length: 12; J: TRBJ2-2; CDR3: ASSLERDTGELF
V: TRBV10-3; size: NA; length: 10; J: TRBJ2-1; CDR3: AIRGDMDEQF
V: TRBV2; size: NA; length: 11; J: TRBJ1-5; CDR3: ASSRDRDQPQH
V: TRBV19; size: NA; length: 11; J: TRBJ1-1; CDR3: ASSMRANTEAF
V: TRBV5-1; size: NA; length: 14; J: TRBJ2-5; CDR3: ASSHGPKVGEETQY